This T cell receptor beta chain was obtained from a study of T cell responses to AZD1222 COVID-19 vaccine. Data came from immunoSEQ multiplex PCR; TCRdb stores just in-frame clones and leaves some out. Altogether roughly 120,000 clones are present, roughly 92% being singletons, with the ten largest covering more than 1.5%. Second-dose intervals near 4 or 12 weeks were combined. Findings of the study overall: Breadth and depth of Spike-specific TCRs rose after two AZD1222 doses. Clonal diversity may have been underestimated, and the donors were mostly white British, with more females than males.

Concerning this clone: The antigen is undetermined.

The sequencing here drew on peripheral blood, taken 28 days after the second AZD1222 dose. This clonotype was obtained from an adult who received the AZD1222 COVID-19 vaccine.

The CDR3 reads CASSLRTSGGDEQFF. Here the CDR3 DNA reads TGTGCCAGCAGCCTCCGGACTAGCGGGGGCGATGAGCAGTTCTTC. The chain employs TRBV5-4 and TRBJ2-1, with 13 bases identical to TRBD2. Germline V gene data show CDR1 as SGHNT and CDR2 as YYREEE (reference sequence). V lost 4 bases, J lost 8 bases, and 6 bases stayed unmatched. The CDR3 has 15 residues.